This T cell receptor beta chain was retrieved from a study of CD8+CD57+ T cells in acquired aplastic anemia. For the study at large: Yields of DNA that came from sorted CD4+ and CD8+ cells averaged about 2.9 ug.

Study outcomes and limitations: Statistical testing detected no significant gap in CD8+ Simpson's diversity between patients and controls. Patients and controls shared under 35 CD8+ CDR3 sequences, which appeared highly expressed in patients and within their immunodominant clones.

This clonotype was counted ten times or more. The antigen remains unidentified. Trimming left V 5 bases short and J 1 base short, with 6 bases between. Germline V gives CDR1 DFQATT, CDR2 SNEGSKA (reference sequence). The CDR3 is made up of 12 amino acids. CD8+CD57+ cell expansion, shown by flow cytometry, had occurred in the patients selected for sequencing. Using genomic DNA as the template, TCR beta VDJ and CDR3 profiling was carried out. TCRdb independently ran MiXCR on the reads; one entry per CDR3 protein. The repertoire holds 200,000 to 250,000 distinct CDR3 sequences, with around 50% as singletons.

The specimen sequenced was sorted CD4+, CD8+, or CD8+CD57+ T cells (not recorded which) from PBMCs. V gene TRBV20-1 combines with J gene TRBJ1-5; unclear D gene. This TCR was recovered from a human donor with aplastic anemia. The CDR3 bases are TGCAGTGCTTCCTCCAGCAATCAGCCCCAGCATTTT. Protein product: CSASSSNQPQHF.